The 28 T cell receptor beta chains reported below all come from one sample, sequenced in a study of cytomegalovirus exposure and HLA in healthy donors. Only in-frame clones appear in the TCRdb table, and some are missing; sequencing was by immunoSEQ multiplex PCR. The sample consists of approximately 160,000 clones, roughly 89% of them appearing once. The sample comprised PBMCs. These receptor sequences come from a young woman in good health and CMV-seropositive.

The V call is TRBV7-9, the J call TRBJ1-1, with no clear D. The germline V and J ends were trimmed by 3 bases and 1 base, with 12 bases remaining between them. The CDR3 consists of 15 residues. The germline CDR1 and CDR2 sequences are SEHNR and FQNEAQ (reference sequence). The CDR3 reads CASSFRMAGNTEAFF. The CDR3, as DNA: TGTGCCAGCAGCTTCCGAATGGCAGGGAACACTGAAGCTTTCTTT.

The chain recombines TRBV5-1 with TRBJ2-2, with unresolved D. V lost 5 bases and J 0 bases, leaving 8 bases between the germline ends. The V gene's germline CDR1 is SGHRS and CDR2 YFSETQ. The CDR3 length is 14 residues. The CDR3 coding sequence is TGCGCCAGCAGTGCCACTACGAACACCGGGGAGCTGTTTTTT. Protein product: CASSATTNTGELFF.

This clone was counted at least ten times. The chain recombines TRBV6-5 with TRBJ2-7, with D perhaps TRBD1 (6 bases). CDR1 and CDR2 (germline): MNHEY, SVGAGI. V lost 0 bases, J lost 4 bases, and 16 bases lay in between. The CDR3 length is 16 residues. CDR3 in DNA: TGTGCCAGCAGTTACTCGGGAGATACTACAGGGTACGAGCAGTACTTC. Translated: CASSYSGDTTGYEQYF.

The CDR3 loop is CASSPGQGTDTQYF. CDR3 nucleotides: TGTGCCAGCAGCCCGGGACAGGGGACAGATACGCAGTATTTT. The V gene is TRBV7-8, the J gene TRBJ2-3; 10 bases are shared with TRBD1. V was clipped by 5 bases and J by 3 bases; unmatched bases: 2. The CDR3 covers 14 residues. Germline-derived CDR1 and CDR2 are SGHVS and FQNEAQ. The full variable domain, completed using reference TRBV7-8 and TRBJ2-3, is GAGVSQSPRYKVAKRGQDVALRCDPISGHVSLFWYQQALGQGPEFLTYFQNEAQLDKSGLPSDRFFAERPEGSVSTLKIQRTQQEDSAVYLCASSPGQGTDTQYFGPGTRLTVL.

J is TRBJ2-1 and V is TRBV4-2; 7 bases agree with TRBD2. V gave up 1 base and J gave up 7 bases; unmatched junction bases: 13. The CDR3 consists of 17 residues. Germline CDR1 is LGHNA and CDR2 is YNFKEQ. In DNA, the CDR3 is TGTGCCAGCAGCCAAGTTGCGGGACTAAAGAAAGGGAATGAGCAGTTCTTC. This gives the protein CASSQVAGLKKGNEQFF.

The chain employs TRBV6-1 and TRBJ1-5, with 7 bases matching TRBD1. The CDR3 has 15 residues. Germline loops: CDR1 MNHNS, CDR2 SASEGT. V shed 4 bases, J shed 7 bases, and the junction held 10 bases outside the gene matches. The CDR3 DNA follows: TGTGCCAGCAGTGCACACCGTCAGGGGGACCAGCCCCAGCATTTT. Translated: CASSAHRQGDQPQHF.

The chain combines TRBV7-2 with TRBJ1-2; D unclear. CDR1 is SGHTA, CDR2 FQGNSA, per germline. This CDR3 contains 12 residues. V was pared by 3 bases and J by 7 bases, with 9 bases between. The CDR3 nucleotides read TGTGCCAGCAGCTTCGATCCCGGTGGCTACACCTTC. Its protein is CASSFDPGGYTF.

In its sample, this clone was seen a few times. The V call is TRBV7-2, the J call TRBJ2-7; 9 nucleotides match TRBD1. The CDR3 runs 16 residues. With 5 bases clipped from V and 6 bases from J, the junction kept 14 bases outside the gene matches. Germline CDR1 is SGHTA and CDR2 is FQGNSA. This CDR3 reads CASSRIQGASLSEQYF. The CDR3 DNA follows: TGTGCCAGCAGCCGAATACAGGGGGCATCCCTCTCCGAGCAGTACTTC.

The chain couples TRBV29-1 to TRBJ1-3; D is perhaps TRBD1 (6 bases). The CDR3 runs 14 residues. V was shortened by 7 bases and J by 2 bases, with 15 bases between the two germline ends. Germline V lookup: CDR1 SQVTM, CDR2 ANQGSEA. This CDR3 reads CSARAPGAGNTIYF. Here the CDR3 DNA reads TGCAGCGCCCGGGCCCCAGGGGCTGGAAACACCATATATTTT.

V gene TRBV11-2 combines with J gene TRBJ1-1, with 9 nucleotides matching TRBD1. The V and J ends lost 8 bases and 0 bases, in that order; junction bases with no gene match: 16. The CDR3 totals 18 residues. Per the germline V gene, CDR1 is SGHAT and CDR2 is FQNNGV. DNA of the CDR3: TGTGCCAGCGGGAGGAACAGGGGGCGTGGAATTATGAACACTGAAGCTTTCTTT. It specifies CASGRNRGRGIMNTEAFF.

The genes are TRBV10-2 and TRBJ2-7; possibly TRBD2 for D (6 bases). CDR1 is WSHSY, CDR2 SAAADI, per germline. The CDR3 spans 16 residues. Trimming removed 2 bases from V and 2 bases from J, with 16 bases in between. The CDR3 sequence: CASSEAGLPLPYEQYF. As DNA, the CDR3 is TGCGCCAGCAGTGAGGCCGGACTACCCTTACCCTACGAGCAGTACTTC.

The rearrangement uses TRBV5-4 and TRBJ1-2, with D possibly being TRBD1 (5 bases). The CDR3 is 14 amino acids. Between the trimmed V and J ends, which lost 4 bases and 6 bases, there was a span of 16 bases. From germline, CDR1 is SGHNT and CDR2 YYREEE (reference sequence). This chain's CDR3 is CASSPGGSTNGYTF. The DNA for the CDR3 is TGTGCCAGCAGCCCGGGGGGGTCGACCAATGGCTACACCTTC.

The V call is TRBV5-1, the J call TRBJ2-1, with D perhaps TRBD2 (5 bases). V lost 4 bases and J 1 base, leaving 24 bases between the germline ends. The germline V gene encodes CDR1 SGHRS and CDR2 YFSETQ. The CDR3 covers 19 residues. The DNA of the CDR3 is TGCGCCAGCAGCATCCGGAAGGGCGGCGGAGGATCTTCCTACAATGAGCAGTTCTTC. Protein: CASSIRKGGGGSSYNEQFF.

This chain joins TRBV4-1 and TRBJ1-4; D gene uncertain. Germline V gene lookup returns CDR1 MGHRA and CDR2 YSYEKL. This CDR3 is 15 amino acids long. V lost 10 bases and J 0 bases, leaving 15 bases between the germline ends. CDR3 in amino acids: CATNNPGTTNEKLFF. In nucleotides, the CDR3 is TGCGCCACCAATAATCCGGGTACAACTAATGAAAAACTGTTTTTT.

The chain recombines TRBV11-2 with TRBJ2-7; 9 bases agree with TRBD1. This CDR3 is 18 amino acids long. With 2 bases clipped from V and 2 bases from J, the junction kept 13 bases outside the gene matches. CDR1 is SGHAT, CDR2 FQNNGV, per germline. CDR3 DNA sequence: TGTGCCAGCAGCTTAAGCCTTACCGGGACAGGGATCCCCTACGAGCAGTACTTC. Residues: CASSLSLTGTGIPYEQYF.

The chain combines TRBV6-1 with TRBJ2-2; 8 bases agree with TRBD2. CDR1 is MNHNS, CDR2 SASEGT, per germline. The CDR3 length is 15 residues. V lost 7 bases, J lost 5 bases, and 9 bases stayed unmatched. The CDR3 nucleotides are TGTGCCAGCACAGCCCTGAGCGGGGGTACCGGGGAGCTGTTTTTT. This sequence encodes CASTALSGGTGELFF.

This rearrangement joins TRBV4-1 to TRBJ1-1; unclear D gene. Trimming took 3 bases from V and 2 from J, leaving 19 bases between them. The germline CDR1 and CDR2 sequences are MGHRA and YSYEKL. CDR3 size: 17 residues. The CDR3 sequence is CASSHNGLRVLNTEAFF. The CDR3 nucleotides are TGCGCCAGCAGCCATAACGGACTGAGGGTCCTCAACACTGAAGCTTTCTTT.

This chain links TRBV28 with TRBJ2-1; perhaps TRBD2 as D (5 bases). CDR1 and CDR2 from the germline V gene are MDHEN and SYDVKM. V was trimmed by 3 bases and J by 5 bases, leaving 17 bases between them. This CDR3 spans 16 amino acids. The CDR3: CASSFTGPSGDNEQFF. The CDR3 coding sequence is TGTGCCAGCAGTTTTACTGGCCCCAGCGGAGACAATGAGCAGTTCTTC.

V gene TRBV5-1 combines with J gene TRBJ1-2; TRBD1 matches at 7 bases. CDR1 is SGHRS, CDR2 YFSETQ, per germline. The V segment lost 0 bases and the J segment 2 bases; nucleotides outside the gene matches: 4. The CDR3 runs 15 residues. CDR3: CASSLDQQGNYGYTF. The CDR3 DNA is TGCGCCAGCAGCTTGGATCAACAGGGGAACTATGGCTACACCTTC.

The chain uses TRBV4-3 and TRBJ2-3; TRBD2 aligns across 8 bases. The CDR3 spans 16 residues. Germline V lookup: CDR1 LGHNA, CDR2 YSLEER. V was clipped by 4 bases and J by 3 bases; unmatched bases: 9. The CDR3 bases are TGCGCCAGCAGCCGCACCGGGACTAGGAGTACAGATACGCAGTATTTT. As protein: CASSRTGTRSTDTQYF.

Concerning this clone: Other DNA sequences in the same sample also yield this CDR3. The chain links TRBV30 to TRBJ1-5; possibly TRBD1 for D (5 bases). CDR1 and CDR2 (germline): GTSNPN, SVGIG (reference sequence). Trimming cost V 3 bases and J 2 bases, with 8 bases left between them. CDR3 length equals 13 residues. CDR3 DNA sequence: TGTGCCTGGAGCTCCAGGGGCAATCAGCCCCAGCATTTT. Translating gives CAWSSRGNQPQHF.

CDR3 amino acids: CASSRGMNTEAFF. The CDR3, as DNA: TGTGCCAGCAGTCGGGGTATGAACACTGAAGCTTTCTTT. The chain uses TRBV28 and TRBJ1-1; D uncertain. Deletions cut 5 bases from V and 0 bases from J, with 7 bases between. The CDR3 contains 13 residues. Per germline, CDR1 MDHEN and CDR2 SYDVKM.

This chain links TRBV5-1 with TRBJ1-1, with D hard to call. Trimming shortened V by 4 bases and J by 0 bases, and 16 bases separated the two germline ends. This CDR3 has 16 residues. CDR1 and CDR2 from the germline V gene are SGHRS and YFSETQ. The CDR3 here is CASSALPVQVNTEAFF. The CDR3 bases are TGCGCCAGCAGCGCACTCCCAGTGCAGGTGAACACTGAAGCTTTCTTT.

The J gene is TRBJ1-2, the V gene TRBV10-3; 8 positions agree with TRBD1. The CDR3 is made up of 15 amino acids. The germline CDR1 and CDR2 sequences are ENHRY and SYGVKD. The V segment lost 6 bases and the J segment 2 bases; nucleotides outside the gene matches: 8. The DNA for the CDR3 is TGTGCCATCAGGGGGGACAGGACGTCGAACTATGGCTACACCTTC. Amino acid sequence: CAIRGDRTSNYGYTF.

The rearrangement joins TRBV28 to TRBJ1-1; perhaps TRBD1 as D (5 bases). Per germline, CDR1 MDHEN and CDR2 SYDVKM. Deletions cut 6 bases from V and 3 bases from J, with 11 bases between. The CDR3 sequence is 13 residues long. The CDR3 nucleotides are TGTGCCAGCAGCCCTGACAGCTACACTGAAGCTTTCTTT. This codes for CASSPDSYTEAFF.

A single count supports this clone. CDR3 sequence (DNA): TGTGCCAGCAGTGAATCAGGGCCCCAGCCCCAGCATTTT. It yields the protein CASSESGPQPQHF. The chain links TRBV2 to TRBJ1-5; D is perhaps TRBD1 (5 bases). The CDR3 contains 13 residues. Trimming pared 2 bases from V and 7 bases from J, leaving 9 bases between. Germline V gives CDR1 SNHLY, CDR2 FYNNEI.

The chain couples TRBV28 to TRBJ2-5; 10 nucleotides align to TRBD2. The J segment lost 5 bases and the V segment lost 3 bases, leaving 9 bases of the junction unmatched. This CDR3 region has 16 residues. Germline loops: CDR1 MDHEN, CDR2 SYDVKM. CDR3 sequence: CASSFLPSGRGETQYF. In nucleotides, the CDR3 is TGTGCCAGCAGTTTCCTTCCCAGCGGGAGGGGGGAGACCCAGTACTTC.

This chain uses TRBV10-3 with TRBJ1-2; D not resolved. Germline V lookup: CDR1 ENHRY, CDR2 SYGVKD. The CDR3 has 13 residues. V gave up 8 bases and J gave up 4 bases, with 14 bases separating them. The CDR3 bases are TGTGCCATCTCGGGAGCTCTGGGCTATGGCTACACCTTC. This gives the protein CAISGALGYGYTF.